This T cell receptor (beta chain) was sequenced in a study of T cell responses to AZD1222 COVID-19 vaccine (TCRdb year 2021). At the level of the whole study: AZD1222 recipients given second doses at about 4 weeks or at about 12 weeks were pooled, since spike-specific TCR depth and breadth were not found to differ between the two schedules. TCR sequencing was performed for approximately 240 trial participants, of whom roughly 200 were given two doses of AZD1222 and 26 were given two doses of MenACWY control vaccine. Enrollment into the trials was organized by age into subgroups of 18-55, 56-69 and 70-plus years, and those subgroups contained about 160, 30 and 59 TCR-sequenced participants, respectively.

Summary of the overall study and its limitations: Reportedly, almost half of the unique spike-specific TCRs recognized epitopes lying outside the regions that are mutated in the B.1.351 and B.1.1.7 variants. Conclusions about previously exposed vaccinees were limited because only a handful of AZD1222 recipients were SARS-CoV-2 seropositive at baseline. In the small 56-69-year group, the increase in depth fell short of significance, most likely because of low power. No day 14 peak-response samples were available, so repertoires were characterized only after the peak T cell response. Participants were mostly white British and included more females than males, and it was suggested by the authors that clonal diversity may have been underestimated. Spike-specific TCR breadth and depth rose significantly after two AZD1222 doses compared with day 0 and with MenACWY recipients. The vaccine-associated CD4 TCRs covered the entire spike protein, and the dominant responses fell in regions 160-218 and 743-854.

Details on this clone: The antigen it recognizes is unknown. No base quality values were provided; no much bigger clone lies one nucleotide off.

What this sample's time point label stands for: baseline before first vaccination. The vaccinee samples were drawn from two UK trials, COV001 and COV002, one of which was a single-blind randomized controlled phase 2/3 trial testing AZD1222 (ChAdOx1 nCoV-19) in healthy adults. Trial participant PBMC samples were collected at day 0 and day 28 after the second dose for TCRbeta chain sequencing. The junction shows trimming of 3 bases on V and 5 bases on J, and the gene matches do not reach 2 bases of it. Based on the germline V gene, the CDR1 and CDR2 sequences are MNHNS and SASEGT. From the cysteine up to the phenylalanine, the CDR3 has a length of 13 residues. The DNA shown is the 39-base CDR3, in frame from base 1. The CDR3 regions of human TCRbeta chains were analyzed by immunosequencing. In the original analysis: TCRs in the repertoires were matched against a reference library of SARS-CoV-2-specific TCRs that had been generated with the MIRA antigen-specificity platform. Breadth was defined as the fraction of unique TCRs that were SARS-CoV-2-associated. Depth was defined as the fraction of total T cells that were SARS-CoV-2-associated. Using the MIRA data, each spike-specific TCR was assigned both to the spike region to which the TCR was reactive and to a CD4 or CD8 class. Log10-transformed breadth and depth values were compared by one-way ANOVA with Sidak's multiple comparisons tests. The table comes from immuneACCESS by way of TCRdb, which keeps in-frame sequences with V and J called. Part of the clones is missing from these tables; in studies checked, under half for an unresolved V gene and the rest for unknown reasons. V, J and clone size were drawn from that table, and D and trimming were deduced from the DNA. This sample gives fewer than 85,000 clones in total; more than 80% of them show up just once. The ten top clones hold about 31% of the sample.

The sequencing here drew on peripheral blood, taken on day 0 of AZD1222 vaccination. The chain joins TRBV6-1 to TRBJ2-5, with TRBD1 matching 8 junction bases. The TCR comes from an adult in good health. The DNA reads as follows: TGTGCCAGCAGTGACAGGGGGCTTGAGACCCAGTACTTC. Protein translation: CASSDRGLETQYF.